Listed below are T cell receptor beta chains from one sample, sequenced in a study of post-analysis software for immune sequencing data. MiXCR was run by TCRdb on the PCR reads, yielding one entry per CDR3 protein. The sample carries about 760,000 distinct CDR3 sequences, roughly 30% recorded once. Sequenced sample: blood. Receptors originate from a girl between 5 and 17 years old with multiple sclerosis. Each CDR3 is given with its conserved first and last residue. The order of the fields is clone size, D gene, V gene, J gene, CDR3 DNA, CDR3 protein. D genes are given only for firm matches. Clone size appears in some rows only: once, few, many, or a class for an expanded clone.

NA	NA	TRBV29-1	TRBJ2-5	TGCAGCGTTGAGCAACGGGAGACCCAGTACTTC	CSVEQRETQYF
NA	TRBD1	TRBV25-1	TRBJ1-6	TGTGCCAGCAGTGACAGGGGGTGGGGTAATTCACCCCTCCACTTT	CASSDRGWGNSPLHF
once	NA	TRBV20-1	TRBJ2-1	TGCAGTGCTATCGGGAGAGGCGTTGAGCAGTTCTTC	CSAIGRGVEQFF
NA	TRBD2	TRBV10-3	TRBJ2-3	TGTGCCATCAGTGAGTCGTATTCGGGAGGCCTCACAGATACGCAGTATTTT	CAISESYSGGLTDTQYF
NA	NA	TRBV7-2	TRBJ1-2	TGTGTCAGCAGCTTAGTTGCTGACCCCGGAGTGGGCTATGGCTACACCTTC	CVSSLVADPGVGYGYTF
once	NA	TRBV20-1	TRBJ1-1	TGCAGTGCTAGTCGAGAGGTGAGTACTGAAGCTTTCTTT	CSASREVSTEAFF
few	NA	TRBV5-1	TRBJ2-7	TGCGCCAGCAGCCCTCGTGGGGCTAGCGATCTCGGGGAGCAGTACTTC	CASSPRGASDLGEQYF
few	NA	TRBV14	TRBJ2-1	TGTGCCAGCAGCCGGAGGGGGAGCTCCTACAATGAGCAGTTCTTC	CASSRRGSSYNEQFF
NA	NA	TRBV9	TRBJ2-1	TGTGCCAGCAGCGTGTGGAGCCGGGGGTCGTCCTACAATGAGCAGTTCTTC	CASSVWSRGSSYNEQFF
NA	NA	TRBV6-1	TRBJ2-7	TGTGCCAGCAGTGAAGCGCCCTTTGACGGCTACTACGAGCAGTACTTC	CASSEAPFDGYYEQYF